This T cell receptor (beta chain) appears in the sequencing data of a study of blood T cell repertoires in COVID-19. On the study more broadly: Italy, Spain and the United States were the sources of the convalescent and acute COVID-19 samples.

Germline lookup yields CDR1 SNHLY and CDR2 FYNNEI. This CDR3 is 18 amino acids long. J lost 6 bases, V lost 0 bases, and 12 bases had no gene match. In the original processing: Reference gene primers were amplified, and this amplification served to estimate nucleated cell counts. Some clones are missing from TCRdb's copy, which holds only in-frame ones; the method was immunoSEQ multiplex PCR. Clone size and the V and J calls come from that table; the DNA yielded D and trimming. Among about 260,000 clones listed, 88% were seen once. The V and J genes are TRBV2 and TRBJ1-2; TRBD1 agrees at 11 bases. This clonotype was obtained from a woman in her 70s with COVID-19, enrolled during active disease. The specimen was peripheral blood. The CDR3 nucleotides are TGTGCCAGCAGTGAAGCGGTGTTCAGGACAGGGGGCGCGAATGGCTACACCTTC. Its protein is CASSEAVFRTGGANGYTF.